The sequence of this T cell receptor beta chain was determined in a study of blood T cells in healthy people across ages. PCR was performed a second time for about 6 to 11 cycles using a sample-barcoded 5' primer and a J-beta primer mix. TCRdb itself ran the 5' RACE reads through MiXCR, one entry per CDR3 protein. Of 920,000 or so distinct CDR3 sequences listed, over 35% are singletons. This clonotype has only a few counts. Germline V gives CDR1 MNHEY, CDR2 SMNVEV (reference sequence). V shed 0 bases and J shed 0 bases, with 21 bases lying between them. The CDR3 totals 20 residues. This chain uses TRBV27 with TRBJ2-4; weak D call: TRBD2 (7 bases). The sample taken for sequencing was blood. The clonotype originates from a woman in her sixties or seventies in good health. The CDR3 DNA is TGTGCCAGCAGTTTATCGACGGCGGGGGCGGCAGATCTAGCCAAAAACATTCAGTACTTC. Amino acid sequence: CASSLSTAGAADLAKNIQYF.